The T cell receptor beta chain under discussion was sequenced for a study of shared clonotypes between healthy human individuals. Findings and caveats of the study: Naive CD4 clonotypes were shared across several donors at roughly 4.6%. The sampled material consisted only of blood, and tissue repertoires are likely to differ. Sorted-subset sequencing was shown by rarefaction to be incomplete despite large depth.

This CDR3 comprises 15 residues. The germline V gene has CDR1 SGHKS and CDR2 YYEKEE (reference sequence). Trimming removed 2 bases at V and 2 bases at J, with 13 bases between. Several immunoSEQ plates received, in even portions, the genomic DNA of each subset. TCRdb's table, derived via immunoSEQ multiplex PCR, lists solely in-frame clones and lacks some. The data show some 1,400,000 clones, roughly 96% seen once. This clone was found once. Its antigen is as yet unknown. The V gene is TRBV5-5, the J gene TRBJ2-5; no definite D call. The sample comprised naive CD4+ T cells sorted from blood. Subset indicated: CD45RA+ positively selected. The receptor was isolated from a man aged 25-45 years in good health. This chain's CDR3 is CASSFRPHNQETQYF. In DNA, the CDR3 is TGTGCCAGCAGCTTTCGCCCCCACAATCAAGAGACCCAGTACTTC. Complete variable domain (other parts from reference TRBV5-5 and TRBJ2-5): DAGVTQSPTHLIKTRGQQVTLRCSPISGHKSVSWYQQVLGQGPQFIFQYYEKEERGRGNFPDRFSARQFPNYSSELNVNALLLGDSALYLCASSFRPHNQETQYFGPGTRLLVL.